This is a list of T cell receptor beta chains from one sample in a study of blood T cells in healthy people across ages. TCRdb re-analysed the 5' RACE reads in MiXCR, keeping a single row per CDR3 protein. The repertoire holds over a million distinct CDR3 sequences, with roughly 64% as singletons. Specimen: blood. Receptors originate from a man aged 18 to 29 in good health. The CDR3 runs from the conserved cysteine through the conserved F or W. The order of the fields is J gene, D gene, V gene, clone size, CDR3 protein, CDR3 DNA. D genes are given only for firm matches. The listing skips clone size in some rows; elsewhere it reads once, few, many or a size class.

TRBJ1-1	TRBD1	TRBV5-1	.	CASSSTGARAFF	TGCGCCAGCAGTTCCACAGGGGCTAGGGCTTTCTTT
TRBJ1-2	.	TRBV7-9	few	CASSPTRDYTF	TGTGCCAGCAGCCCAACGCGCGACTACACCTTC
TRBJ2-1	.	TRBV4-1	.	CASSQEAGRHNEQFF	TGCGCCAGCAGCCAAGAGGCAGGGAGGCACAATGAGCAGTTCTTC
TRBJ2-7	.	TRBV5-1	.	CASSLAPWYEQYF	TGCGCCAGCAGCTTAGCCCCGTGGTACGAGCAGTACTTC
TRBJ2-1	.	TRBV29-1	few	CSVVPTAANEQFF	TGCAGCGTTGTGCCTACTGCAGCCAATGAGCAGTTCTTC
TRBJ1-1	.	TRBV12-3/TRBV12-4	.	CASSSSPGENTEAFF	TGTGCCAGCAGTTCCTCGCCGGGTGAGAACACTGAAGCTTTCTTT
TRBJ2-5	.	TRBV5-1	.	CASSLSGSPETQYF	TGCGCCAGCAGCTTAAGTGGGAGCCCAGAGACCCAGTACTTC
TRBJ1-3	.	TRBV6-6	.	CASSDGARGNTIYF	TGTGCCAGCAGTGACGGAGCTAGGGGAAACACCATATATTTT
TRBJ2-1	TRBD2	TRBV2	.	CASRAPVGTSGSLWDNEQFF	TGTGCCAGCAGGGCCCCCGTGGGGACTAGCGGGAGTTTATGGGACAATGAGCAGTTCTTC
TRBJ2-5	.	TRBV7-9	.	CASTRGPEEQYF	TGTGCCAGCACTAGAGGACCGGAGGAGCAGTACTTC
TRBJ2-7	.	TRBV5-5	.	CACSPQGQSGYEQYF	TGTGCCTGCAGCCCGCAAGGACAGAGCGGCTACGAGCAGTACTTC
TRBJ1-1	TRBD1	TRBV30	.	CAWSYGTGEEAFF	TGTGCCTGGAGTTACGGAACAGGGGAGGAAGCTTTCTTT
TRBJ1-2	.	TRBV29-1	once	CSVEGTYYGYTF	TGCAGCGTTGAAGGGACGTACTATGGCTACACCTTC
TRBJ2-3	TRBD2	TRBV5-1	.	CASSITSASADTQYF	TGCGCCAGCAGCATTACTAGCGCATCCGCAGATACGCAGTATTTT
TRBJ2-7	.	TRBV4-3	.	CASSQDGGSYYNEQYF	TGCGCCAGCAGCCAAGACGGGGGAAGCTACTACAATGAGCAGTACTTC
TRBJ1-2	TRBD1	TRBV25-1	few	CASRDRGRYGYTF	TGTGCCAGCCGGGACAGGGGGCGTTATGGCTACACCTTC
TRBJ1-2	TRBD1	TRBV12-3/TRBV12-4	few	CASGTGGANGYTF	TGTGCCAGCGGTACAGGGGGCGCGAATGGCTACACCTTC
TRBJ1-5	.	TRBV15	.	CATSRSLESDQHF	TGTGCCACCAGCAGGTCTTTGGAATCGGACCAGCATTTT
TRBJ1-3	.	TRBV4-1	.	CASSQGSGNTIYF	TGCGCCAGCAGCCAAGGCAGCGGAAACACCATATATTTT
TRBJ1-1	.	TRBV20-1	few	CSATPGGTEAFF	TGCAGTGCCACTCCTGGGGGCACTGAAGCTTTCTTT
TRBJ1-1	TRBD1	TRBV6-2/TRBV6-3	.	CASRDRDNTEAFF	TGTGCCAGCCGGGACAGGGACAACACTGAAGCTTTCTTT
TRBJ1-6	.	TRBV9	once	CASRTGTVNSPLHF	TGTGCCAGCAGGACCGGGACGGTGAATTCACCCCTCCACTTT
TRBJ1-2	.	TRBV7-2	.	CASSLPGGGRGYTF	TGTGCCAGCAGCTTACCGGGGGGCGGGAGAGGCTACACCTTC
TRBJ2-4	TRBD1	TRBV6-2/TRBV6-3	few	CASRVGTDLPLKQYF	TGTGCCAGCAGGGTAGGGACAGACCTTCCTCTGAAGCAGTACTTC
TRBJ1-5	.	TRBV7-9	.	CASSLALGAPQHF	TGTGCCAGCAGCTTAGCGTTGGGGGCGCCCCAGCATTTT
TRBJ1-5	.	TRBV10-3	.	CAISESAQPQHF	TGTGCCATCAGTGAGTCCGCTCAGCCCCAGCATTTT
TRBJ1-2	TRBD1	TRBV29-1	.	CSVEGSTGAINYGYTF	TGCAGCGTTGAAGGCTCGACAGGGGCGATTAACTATGGCTACACCTTC
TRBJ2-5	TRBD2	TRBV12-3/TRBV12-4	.	CASSPWVEDSGGQETQYF	TGTGCCAGCAGCCCCTGGGTGGAGGATAGCGGGGGACAAGAGACCCAGTACTTC
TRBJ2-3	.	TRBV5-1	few	CASSLDRAEDTQYF	TGCGCCAGCAGCTTGGACAGGGCTGAAGATACGCAGTATTTT
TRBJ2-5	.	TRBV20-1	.	CSAPLSGTQETQYF	TGCAGTGCCCCCCTCTCCGGGACCCAAGAGACCCAGTACTTC
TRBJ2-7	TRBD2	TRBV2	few	CASSASGRLYEQYF	TGTGCCAGCAGTGCTAGCGGGAGACTCTACGAGCAGTACTTC
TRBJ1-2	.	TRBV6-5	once	CASSYSPGWDYGYTF	TGTGCCAGCAGTTACTCGCCAGGGTGGGACTATGGCTACACCTTC
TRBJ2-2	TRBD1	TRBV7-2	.	CASSWGQGTTGELFF	TGTGCCAGCAGCTGGGGACAGGGGACGACCGGGGAGCTGTTTTTT
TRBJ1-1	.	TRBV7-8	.	CASSLGSWRRTRDILIGDTEAFF	TGTGCCAGCAGCTTAGGATCGTGGCGCCGTACCCGGGACATCCTTATTGGGGACACTGAAGCTTTCTTT
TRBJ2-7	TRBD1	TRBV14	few	CASSQGQGWYEQYF	TGTGCCAGCAGCCAAGGACAGGGGTGGTACGAGCAGTACTTC
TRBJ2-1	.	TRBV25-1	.	CASSGQGFFNEQFF	TGTGCCAGCAGTGGCCAGGGCTTCTTCAATGAGCAGTTCTTC
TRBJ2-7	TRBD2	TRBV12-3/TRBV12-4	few	CASGQSSGGISYEQYF	TGTGCCAGCGGCCAGTCTTCGGGAGGGATATCCTACGAGCAGTACTTC
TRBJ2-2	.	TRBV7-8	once	CASSLESGISNTGELFF	TGTGCCAGCAGCTTAGAGTCCGGGATATCGAACACCGGGGAGCTGTTTTTT
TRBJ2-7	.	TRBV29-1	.	CSVESWGDAYEQYF	TGCAGCGTTGAAAGTTGGGGCGACGCCTACGAGCAGTACTTC
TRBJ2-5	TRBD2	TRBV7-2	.	CASSLVGGGAYNEQYF	TGTGCCAGCAGCTTAGTAGGCGGGGGGGCTTACAATGAGCAGTACTTC
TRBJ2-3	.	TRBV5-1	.	CASSLLKVTDTQYF	TGCGCCAGCAGCTTGCTTAAGGTCACAGATACGCAGTATTTT
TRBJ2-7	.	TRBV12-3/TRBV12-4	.	CASSPPPPFFRLSEQYF	TGTGCCAGCAGCCCCCCCCCACCCTTTTTTCGGTTGAGCGAGCAGTACTTC
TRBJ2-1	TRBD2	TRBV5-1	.	CASSLRLAGGGNEQFF	TGCGCCAGCAGCTTAAGACTAGCGGGAGGAGGAAATGAGCAGTTCTTC
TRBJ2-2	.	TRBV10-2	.	CASSESSTGELFF	TGCGCCAGCAGTGAGTCGAGTACCGGGGAGCTGTTTTTT
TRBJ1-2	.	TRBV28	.	CASSTHGGDGYTF	TGTGCCAGCAGCACTCACGGGGGGGATGGCTACACCTTC
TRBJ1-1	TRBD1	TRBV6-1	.	CASSDRTGGSTEAFF	TGTGCCAGCAGTGATAGAACAGGGGGGAGTACTGAAGCTTTCTTT
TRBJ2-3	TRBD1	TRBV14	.	CASNRDRGLHTQYF	TGTGCCAGCAACCGCGACAGGGGGCTTCATACGCAGTATTTT
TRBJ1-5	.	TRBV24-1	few	CATSARTTFGQPQHF	TGTGCCACCAGTGCACGAACAACCTTTGGTCAGCCCCAGCATTTT
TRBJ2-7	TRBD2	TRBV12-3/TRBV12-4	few	CASSLGLAGFEQYF	TGTGCCAGCAGTTTGGGACTAGCGGGGTTCGAGCAGTACTTC
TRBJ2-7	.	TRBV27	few	CASSFQGASEQYF	TGTGCCAGCAGTTTTCAGGGTGCCTCCGAGCAGTACTTC